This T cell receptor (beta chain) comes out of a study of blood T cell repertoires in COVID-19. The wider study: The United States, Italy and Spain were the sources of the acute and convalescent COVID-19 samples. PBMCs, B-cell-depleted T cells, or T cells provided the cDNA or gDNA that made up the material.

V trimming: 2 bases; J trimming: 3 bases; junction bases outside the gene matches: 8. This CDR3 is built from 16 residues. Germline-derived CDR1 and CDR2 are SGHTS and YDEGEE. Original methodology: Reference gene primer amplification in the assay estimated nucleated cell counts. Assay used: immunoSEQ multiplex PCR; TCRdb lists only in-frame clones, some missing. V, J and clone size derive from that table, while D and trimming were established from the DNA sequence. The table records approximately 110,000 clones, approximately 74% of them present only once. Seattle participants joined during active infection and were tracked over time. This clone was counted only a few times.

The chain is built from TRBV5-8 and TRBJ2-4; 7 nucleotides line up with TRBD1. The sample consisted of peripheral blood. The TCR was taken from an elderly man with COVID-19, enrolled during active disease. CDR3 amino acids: CASSLPQGLGKNIQYF. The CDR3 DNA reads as TGTGCCAGCAGCTTACCACAGGGGTTAGGCAAAAACATTCAGTACTTC.